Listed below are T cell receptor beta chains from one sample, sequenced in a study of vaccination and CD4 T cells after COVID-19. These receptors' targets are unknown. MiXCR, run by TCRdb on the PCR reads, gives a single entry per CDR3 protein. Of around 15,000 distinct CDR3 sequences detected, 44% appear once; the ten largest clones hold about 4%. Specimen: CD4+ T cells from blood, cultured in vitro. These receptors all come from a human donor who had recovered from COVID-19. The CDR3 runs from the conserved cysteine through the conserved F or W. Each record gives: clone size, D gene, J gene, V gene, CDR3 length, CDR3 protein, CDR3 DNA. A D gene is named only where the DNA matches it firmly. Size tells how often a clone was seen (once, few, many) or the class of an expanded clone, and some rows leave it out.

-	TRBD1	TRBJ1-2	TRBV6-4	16	CASSDSRGAGNYGYTF	TGTGCCAGCAGTGATTCCAGGGGGGCAGGGAACTATGGCTACACCTTC
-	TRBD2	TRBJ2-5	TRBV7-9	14	CASRELAGEETQYF	TGTGCCAGCCGGGAACTAGCGGGAGAAGAGACCCAGTACTTC
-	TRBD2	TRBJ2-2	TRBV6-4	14	CASRGERGTGELFF	TGTGCCAGCAGAGGCGAGCGGGGCACCGGGGAGCTGTTTTTT
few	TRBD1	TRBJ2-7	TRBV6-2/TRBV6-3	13	CASSQSTGVGQYF	TGTGCCAGCAGCCAGTCGACAGGGGTAGGGCAGTACTTC
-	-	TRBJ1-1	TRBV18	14	CASSPGQPNTEAFF	TGTGCCAGCTCTCCCGGACAGCCGAACACTGAAGCTTTCTTT
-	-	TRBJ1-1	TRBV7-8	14	CASNPRGQAQEAFF	TGTGCCAGCAACCCCCGGGGGCAGGCCCAAGAAGCTTTCTTT
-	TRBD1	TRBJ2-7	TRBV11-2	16	CASSLGEGGSGYEKYF	TGTGCCAGCAGCTTAGGGGAAGGGGGCAGTGGCTACGAGAAGTACTTC
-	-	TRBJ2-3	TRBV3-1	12	CASSGSTDTQYF	TGTGCCAGCAGCGGAAGCACAGATACGCAGTATTTT
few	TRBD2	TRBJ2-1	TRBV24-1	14	CATSPSGSYNEQFF	TGTGCCACCAGTCCTAGCGGGTCCTACAATGAGCAGTTCTTC
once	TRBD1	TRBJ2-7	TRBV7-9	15	CASSIGTGGVYEQYF	TGTGCCAGCAGCATCGGGACAGGGGGCGTCTACGAGCAGTACTTC
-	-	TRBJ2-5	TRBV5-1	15	CASRGPDRGWETQYF	TGCGCCAGCAGAGGTCCGGACCGGGGATGGGAGACCCAGTACTTC
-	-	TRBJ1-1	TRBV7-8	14	CASSSTLVGTEAFF	TGTGCCAGCAGCTCTACCTTGGTTGGGACTGAAGCTTTCTTT
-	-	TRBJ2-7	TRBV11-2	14	CASSLSPTSNEQYF	TGTGCCAGCAGCTTATCCCCGACTAGTAACGAGCAGTACTTC
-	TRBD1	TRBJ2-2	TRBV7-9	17	CASSFFSGTGSTGELFF	TGTGCCAGCAGCTTTTTTTCCGGGACAGGGAGCACCGGGGAGCTGTTTTTT
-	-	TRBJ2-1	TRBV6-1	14	CASSEALRGLWQFF	TGTGCCAGCAGTGAAGCGCTTCGAGGGTTGTGGCAGTTCTTC
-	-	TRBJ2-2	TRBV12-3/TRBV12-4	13	CASSFRGPGELFF	TGTGCCAGCAGTTTTCGGGGTCCCGGGGAGCTGTTTTTT
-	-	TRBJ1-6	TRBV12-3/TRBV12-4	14	CASTFTRRNSPLHF	TGTGCCAGCACCTTCACCAGGAGGAACTCACCCCTCCACTTT